These 22 T cell receptor beta chains came from one sample sequenced in a study of shared clonotypes between healthy human individuals. TCRdb's table, derived via immunoSEQ multiplex PCR, lists solely in-frame clones and lacks some. The data contain about half a million clones, around 77% of them singletons. Sequences were obtained from PBMCs. These receptors all come from a woman between 40 and 55 years old in good health. Some clones in this sample may be carry-over from other donors' samples.

This clone has a count of ten or more. This sample also contains other DNA sequences that code for the same CDR3. The genes are TRBV30 and TRBJ2-5; D may match TRBD1 or TRBD2 (5 bases each). The better agreement between TRBJ2-7 and the DNA end casts doubt on the J call. CDR1 and CDR2 (germline): GTSNPN, SVGIG (reference sequence). The CDR3 extends over 13 amino acids. The CDR3 DNA is TGTGCCTGGAGTGTACTGGGGGACTACGAGCAGTACTTC. As protein: CAWSVLGDYEQYF.

This clone has just a few counts. This chain links TRBV4-1 with TRBJ1-2; D call uncertain. CDR3 length equals 15 residues. Germline lookup yields CDR1 MGHRA and CDR2 YSYEKL. V lost 1 base to trimming and J lost 1 base, with 10 bases between them. CDR3 loop: CASSQAPAINYGYTF. CDR3 in DNA: TGCGCCAGCAGCCAAGCGCCAGCTATTAACTATGGCTACACCTTC.

This chain connects TRBV18 to TRBJ2-6; D is uncertain. Trimming took 2 bases from V and 3 from J, leaving 5 bases between them. Per germline, CDR1 KGHSH and CDR2 LQKENI. The CDR3 is made up of 14 amino acids. In DNA, the CDR3 is TGTGCCAGCTCACCAGGGGTTGGGGCCAACGTCCTGACTTTC. Its translation: CASSPGVGANVLTF.

Ten or more counts support this clone. The V gene is TRBV27, the J gene TRBJ2-1; 7 nucleotides match TRBD1. CDR1 MNHEY and CDR2 SMNVEV come from the germline V gene (reference sequence). With 7 bases clipped from V and 7 bases from J, the junction kept 7 bases outside the gene matches. This CDR3 contains 13 residues. For the CDR3, the DNA is TGTGCCAGCATTCGACAGGGTGGGAATGAGCAGTTCTTC. It translates to CASIRQGGNEQFF.

This sequence joins TRBV5-4 and TRBJ1-5; D is uncertain. The ends were cut back, 0 bases at V and 6 bases at J, with 4 bases in the middle. The CDR3 length is 12 residues. CDR1 SGHNT and CDR2 YYREEE come from the germline V gene (reference sequence). The DNA of the CDR3 is TGTGCCAGCAGCTTGGCGGGTCAGCCCCAGCATTTT. It yields the protein CASSLAGQPQHF.

About this clone itself: The sample carries other DNA sequences with the same CDR3. The J gene is TRBJ2-6, the V gene TRBV28; D not resolved. The CDR3 loop spans 13 amino acids. The V gene's germline CDR1 is MDHEN and CDR2 SYDVKM. Between the trimmed V and J ends, which lost 5 bases and 2 bases, there was a span of 4 bases. The CDR3 is CASSLPGANVLTF. DNA of the CDR3: TGTGCCAGCAGTCTACCTGGGGCCAACGTCCTGACTTTC.

V gene TRBV4-3 combines with J gene TRBJ2-1; possible D gene TRBD2, 6 bases. The germline V gene encodes CDR1 LGHNA and CDR2 YSLEER. The CDR3 runs 16 residues. With 0 bases removed from V and 8 bases from J, the gap between germline ends came to 17 bases. CDR3 DNA: TGCGCCAGCAGCCAAGACTTCGGAGCGGGTAGACATGAGCAGTTCTTC. Its translation is CASSQDFGAGRHEQFF.

Regarding this clone: One base separates it from a far larger clone, so it is likely a read error. The chain combines TRBV4-3 with TRBJ2-7, with D perhaps assigned TRBD1 or TRBD2 (6 bases each). From germline, CDR1 is LGHNA and CDR2 YSLEER. This CDR3 has 14 residues. This CDR3 is CANSQKQGGGEQYF. CDR3 nucleotides: TGCGCCAACAGCCAAAAACAGGGAGGAGGGGAGCAGTACTTC.

This clone turned up a few times. The rearrangement uses TRBV7-3 and TRBJ2-1; D gene ambiguous. This CDR3 has 12 amino acids. The V end lost 5 bases, the J end lost 8 bases, and 10 bases lay between the germline ends. Per the germline V gene, CDR1 is SGHTA and CDR2 is FQGTGA. This CDR3 reads CASSTSYDEQFF. In nucleotides, the CDR3 is TGTGCCAGCAGCACGAGTTACGATGAGCAGTTCTTC.

Details on this clone: A much larger clonotype is one base distant, so this may be a read error. Additional DNA sequences in this sample encode the identical CDR3. This chain joins TRBV27 and TRBJ2-2; TRBD2 matches at 7 bases. Per germline, CDR1 MNHEY and CDR2 SMNVEV (reference sequence). The CDR3 loop spans 15 amino acids. The CDR3 DNA follows: TGTGCCAGCAGTTTACACCTAGCGGACACCGGGGAGCTGTTCTTT. Protein sequence: CASSLHLADTGELFF.

There are a few counts of this clone. The chain carries TRBV28 and TRBJ2-2; D is possibly TRBD1 (5 bases). The CDR3 runs 16 residues. The germline gives CDR1 MDHEN, CDR2 SYDVKM. Trimming removed 7 bases from V and 5 bases from J, with 20 bases in between. The CDR3 region is CASKSPLGSGTGELFF. The CDR3 DNA is TGTGCCAGCAAATCTCCGCTAGGGTCAGGGACCGGGGAGCTGTTTTTT.

This chain uses TRBV6-1 with TRBJ2-7; TRBD2 aligns across 8 bases. The germline V gene encodes CDR1 MNHNS and CDR2 SASEGT. The CDR3 is made up of 13 amino acids. The V gene end was trimmed by 7 bases and the J gene end by 4 bases; junction bases not matched to a gene: 6. For the CDR3, the DNA is TGTGCCAGCATGAAGCGGGAGTTGTACGAGCAGTACTTC. Protein sequence: CASMKRELYEQYF.

V gene TRBV30 combines with J gene TRBJ1-1; D is unresolved. Germline assignment: CDR1 GTSNPN and CDR2 SVGIG (reference sequence). V gave up 1 base and J gave up 3 bases, with 15 bases separating them. This CDR3 is built from 15 residues. CDR3 protein: CAWSAHMSMDTEAFF. The CDR3, as DNA: TGTGCCTGGAGTGCCCACATGTCGATGGACACTGAAGCTTTCTTT.

This clone was picked up a small number of times. The chain uses TRBV7-8 and TRBJ2-7; D gene uncertain. Deletions cut 5 bases from V and 5 bases from J, with 10 bases between. Germline V gene data show CDR1 as SGHVS and CDR2 as FQNEAQ. This CDR3 region has 12 residues. CDR3 DNA sequence: TGTGCCAGCAGCCCCAAGGTAGACGAGCAGTACTTC. Its protein is CASSPKVDEQYF.

The chain couples TRBV30 to TRBJ2-1, with 9 bases fitting TRBD2. This CDR3 spans 17 amino acids. The germline V gene has CDR1 GTSNPN and CDR2 SVGIG (reference sequence). V shed 7 bases, J shed 10 bases, and the junction held 23 bases outside the gene matches. CDR3 in amino acids: CASNQMGLALLASEQFF. The CDR3, as DNA: TGTGCCTCTAACCAAATGGGACTAGCCCTACTCGCCTCCGAGCAGTTCTTC.

The V and J genes are TRBV29-1 and TRBJ2-1; no definite D call. V shed 7 bases and J shed 6 bases, with 13 bases lying between them. CDR1 SQVTM and CDR2 ANQGSEA come from the germline V gene. The CDR3 is 12 residues long. CDR3 sequence: CSAGWSLNEQFF. The CDR3 DNA follows: TGCAGCGCCGGGTGGAGCCTCAATGAGCAGTTCTTC.

The V gene is TRBV4-2, the J gene TRBJ2-7; the D gene is possibly TRBD2 (6 bases). The CDR3 has 15 amino acids. Trimming removed 4 bases at V and 1 base at J, with 14 bases between. CDR1 and CDR2 (germline): LGHNA, YNFKEQ. CDR3 amino acids: CASSPRLEGSYEQYF. CDR3 DNA sequence: TGTGCCAGCAGCCCGAGACTAGAGGGGTCCTACGAGCAGTACTTC.

The chain joins TRBV6-4 to TRBJ1-5; D possibly corresponds to TRBD1 (5 bases). This CDR3 is 14 amino acids long. V was clipped by 10 bases and J by 7 bases, with 20 bases between them. Germline-derived CDR1 and CDR2 are MRHNA and SNTAGT. This CDR3 reads CATNGTPPGQPQHF. The CDR3 DNA is TGTGCCACGAATGGGACTCCGCCGGGGCAGCCCCAGCATTTT.

The rearrangement links TRBV28 to TRBJ2-2, with D hard to call. The CDR3 runs 16 residues. Per the germline V gene, CDR1 is MDHEN and CDR2 is SYDVKM. V shed 8 bases and J shed 2 bases, with 18 bases lying between them. CDR3 bases: TGTGCCAGCCCTCCCAGTGGCGGAGCCAACACCGGGGAGCTGTTTTTT. Encoded protein: CASPPSGGANTGELFF.

This chain joins TRBV7-9 and TRBJ2-2; D ambiguous. The CDR3 extends over 13 amino acids. Trimming left V 1 base short and J 7 bases short, with 7 bases between. CDR1 SEHNR and CDR2 FQNEAQ come from the germline V gene (reference sequence). Written as DNA, the CDR3 is TGTGCCAGCAGCTTAGGGTCAAACGGGGAGCTGTTTTTT. Its translation: CASSLGSNGELFF. The full variable domain, in which reference TRBV7-9 and TRBJ2-2 provide the parts outside the CDR3, is DTGVSQNPRHKITKRGQNVTFRCDPISEHNRLYWYRQTLGQGPEFLTYFQNEAQLEKSRLLSDRFSAERPKGSFSTLEIQRTEQGDSAMYLCASSLGSNGELFFGEGSRLTVL.

The DNA for the CDR3 is TGTGCCAGCAGCTTAGACGGACTGTTAAAAGGCAATGAGCAGTTCTTC. Its protein is CASSLDGLLKGNEQFF. V usage is TRBV11-2 and J usage is TRBJ2-1; TRBD2 might be the D (5 bases). V gave up 0 bases and J gave up 6 bases, with 15 bases separating them. The CDR3 loop spans 16 amino acids. Germline CDR1 is SGHAT and CDR2 is FQNNGV.

This clone was recorded a few times. The gene calls are TRBV11-2 and TRBJ2-3, with D possibly TRBD1 on 5 matching bases. The CDR3 runs 15 residues. Germline V CDR1 and CDR2: SGHAT, FQNNGV. V was clipped by 1 base and J by 5 bases, with 13 bases between them. The chain's CDR3 is CASSLAGQGGDTQYF. The CDR3 DNA follows: TGTGCCAGCAGCTTAGCGGGCCAGGGCGGAGATACGCAGTATTTT.